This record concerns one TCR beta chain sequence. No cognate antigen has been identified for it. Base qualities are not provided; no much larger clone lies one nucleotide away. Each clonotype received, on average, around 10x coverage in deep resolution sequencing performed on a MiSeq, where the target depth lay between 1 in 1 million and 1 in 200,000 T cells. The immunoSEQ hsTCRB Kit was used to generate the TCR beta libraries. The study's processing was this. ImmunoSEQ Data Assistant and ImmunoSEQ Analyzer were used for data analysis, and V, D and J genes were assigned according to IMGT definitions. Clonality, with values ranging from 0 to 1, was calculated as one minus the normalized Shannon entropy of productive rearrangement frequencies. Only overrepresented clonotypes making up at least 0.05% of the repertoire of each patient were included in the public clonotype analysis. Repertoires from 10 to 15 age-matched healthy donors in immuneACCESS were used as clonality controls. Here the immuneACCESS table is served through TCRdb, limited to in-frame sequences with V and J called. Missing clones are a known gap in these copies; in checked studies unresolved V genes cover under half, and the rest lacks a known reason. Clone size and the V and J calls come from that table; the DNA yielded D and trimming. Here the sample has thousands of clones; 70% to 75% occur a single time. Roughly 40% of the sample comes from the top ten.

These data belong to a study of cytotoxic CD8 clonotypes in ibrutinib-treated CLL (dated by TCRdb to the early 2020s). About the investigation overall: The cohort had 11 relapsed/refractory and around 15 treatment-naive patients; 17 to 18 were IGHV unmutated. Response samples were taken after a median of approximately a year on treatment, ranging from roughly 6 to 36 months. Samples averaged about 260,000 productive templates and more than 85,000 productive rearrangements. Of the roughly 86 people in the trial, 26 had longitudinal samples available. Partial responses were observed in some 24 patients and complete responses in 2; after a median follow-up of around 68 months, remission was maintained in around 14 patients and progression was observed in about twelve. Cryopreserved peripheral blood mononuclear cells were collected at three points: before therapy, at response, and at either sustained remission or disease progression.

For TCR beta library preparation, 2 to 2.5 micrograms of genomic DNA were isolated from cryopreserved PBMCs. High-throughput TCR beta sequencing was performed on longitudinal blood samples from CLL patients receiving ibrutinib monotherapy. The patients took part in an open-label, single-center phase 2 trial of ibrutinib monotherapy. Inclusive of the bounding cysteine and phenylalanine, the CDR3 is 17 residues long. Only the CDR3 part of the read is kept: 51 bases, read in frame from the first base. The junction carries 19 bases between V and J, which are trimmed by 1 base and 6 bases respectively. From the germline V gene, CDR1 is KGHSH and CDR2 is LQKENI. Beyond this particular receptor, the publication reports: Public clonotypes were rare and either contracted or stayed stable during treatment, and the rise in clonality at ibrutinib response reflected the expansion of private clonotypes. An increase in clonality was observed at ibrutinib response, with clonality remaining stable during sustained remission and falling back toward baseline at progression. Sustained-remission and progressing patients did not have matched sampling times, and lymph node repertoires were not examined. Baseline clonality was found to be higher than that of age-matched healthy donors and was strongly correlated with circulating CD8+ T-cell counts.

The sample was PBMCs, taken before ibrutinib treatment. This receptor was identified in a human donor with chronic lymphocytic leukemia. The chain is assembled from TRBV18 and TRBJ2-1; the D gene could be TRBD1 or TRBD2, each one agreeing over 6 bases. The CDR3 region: CASSPRSGAGQANEQFF. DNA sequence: TGTGCCAGCTCACCACGCTCGGGGGCGGGCCAAGCCAATGAGCAGTTCTTC. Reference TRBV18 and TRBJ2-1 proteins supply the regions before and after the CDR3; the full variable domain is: NAGVMQNPRHLVRRRGQEARLRCSPMKGHSHVYWYRQLPEEGLKFMVYLQKENIIDESGMPKERFSAEFPKEGPSILRIQQVVRGDSAAYFCASSPRSGAGQANEQFFGPGTRLTVL.